The 13 T cell receptor beta chains presented below share a single source sample, sequenced in a study of regulatory T cells in long-lasting Graves disease. This sample's time point: newly diagnosed GD, antithyroid drugs for less than 3 months. With RNA extracted from PBMCs as input, the TCR library was made. In building TCR beta libraries, iRepertoire HTBI primers were used together with Arm-PCR of CDR3 regions. TCRdb itself ran the multiplex PCR reads through MiXCR, one entry per CDR3 protein. The data hold more than 450,000 distinct CDR3 sequences, with 15% to 20% observed a single time. These same data were also listed under a study on T cells in Graves' hyperthyroidism and ophthalmopathy.

Source: peripheral blood mononuclear cells (PBMCs), taken at new diagnosis, from a patient treated with antithyroid drugs. The receptors here all came from a man aged 40-49 years with Graves disease.

This clonotype was recorded at least ten times. The chain uses TRBV2 and TRBJ2-7; perhaps TRBD2 as D (6 bases). The V end was cut by 6 bases, the J end by 1 base, with 13 bases between. Germline-derived CDR1 and CDR2 are SNHLY and FYNNEI. The CDR3 consists of 14 residues. CDR3 residues: CASRVTSFSYEQYF. The CDR3 region has the DNA TGTGCCAGCAGGGTTACTAGCTTTTCCTACGAGCAGTACTTC.

This clonotype was counted between two and nine times. Since a much larger clone is just one base distant, this may be a read error. The chain is built from TRBV6-2 or TRBV6-3 and TRBJ2-3; D ambiguous. The DNA matches TRBJ1-5 better at its end, which makes the J call doubtful. This CDR3 spans 15 amino acids. Germline-derived CDR1 and CDR2 are MNHEY and SVGEGT. The CDR3 bases are TGTGCCAGCAGTGAAACAGCGGGGATCACAGATACGCAGCATTTT. Translation: CASSETAGITDTQHF.

This clonotype was detected many times. The V gene is TRBV11-2, the J gene TRBJ2-1; D is perhaps TRBD1 or TRBD2 (5 bases each). Trimming pared 6 bases from V and 0 bases from J, leaving 15 bases between. Germline V gene sequence: CDR1 SGHAT, CDR2 FQNNGV. The CDR3 consists of 16 residues. DNA of the CDR3: TGTGCCAGCAGTCGTCGGGGCGATAGCTCCTACAATGAGCAGTTCTTC. The encoded protein is CASSRRGDSSYNEQFF.

The V call is TRBV30, the J call TRBJ2-5; 9 bases are a match to TRBD1. The germline V gene encodes CDR1 GTSNPN and CDR2 SVGIG (reference sequence). J lost 5 bases, V lost 4 bases, and 8 bases had no gene match. The CDR3 runs 14 residues. The CDR3 reads CAWTGTGPVETQYF. CDR3 nucleotide sequence: TGTGCCTGGACGGGGACAGGGCCAGTTGAGACCCAGTACTTC.

Details on this clonotype: A much larger clone differs from this one at a single base, so this may be a read error. V usage is TRBV28 and J usage is TRBJ2-3; D is uncertain. Germline V gives CDR1 MDHEN, CDR2 SYDVKM. The V gene lost 5 bases and the J gene lost 6 bases, with 18 bases spanning the gap. The CDR3 has 15 amino acids. The CDR3 loop reads CASSDNRVGEDTQYF. As DNA, the CDR3 is TGTGCCAGCAGTGACAACAGAGTAGGCGAGGATACGCAGTATTTT.

Many counts were recorded for this clonotype. The J gene is TRBJ2-1, the V gene TRBV10-3; 12 positions match TRBD2. The CDR3 contains 15 residues. Losses at the gene ends were 4 bases for V and 4 bases for J; bases not matched to a gene: 2. CDR1 is ENHRY, CDR2 SYGVKD, per germline. CDR3 bases: TGTGCCATCAGTGCTGGACTAGCGGGGTACAATGAGCAGTTCTTC. Translating gives CAISAGLAGYNEQFF.

The chain couples TRBV6-1 to TRBJ2-5; the match to TRBD1 covers 8 bases. With V trimmed by 6 bases and J by 1 base, 7 bases remained unmatched. The CDR3 covers 15 residues. Germline V gene sequence: CDR1 MNHNS, CDR2 SASEGT. The CDR3 nucleotides read TGTGCCAGCAGCAAGGGGACAGGCCTCCAAGAGACCCAGTACTTC. This codes for CASSKGTGLQETQYF.

Turning to this clonotype: At one end the junction does not follow the germline gene, possibly because of a read error. The chain couples TRBV20-1 to TRBJ2-7; 10 nucleotides match TRBD1. The CDR3 consists of 17 residues. Germline V CDR1 and CDR2: DFQATT, SNEGSKA (reference sequence). The CDR3 loop is CSARIRDRGCYSYEQCF. The CDR3 nucleotides are TGCAGTGCTAGAATCCGGGACAGGGGCTGCTACTCCTACGAGCAGTGCTTC.

At least ten counts were recorded for this clonotype. CDR3 bases: TGCAGTGCTGGGGGGGGGACTCCTTGGGACTACAATGAGCAGTTCTTC. Translation gives CSAGGGTPWDYNEQFF. This chain links TRBV20-1 with TRBJ2-1; 7 bases are a match to TRBD2. The CDR3 is 16 residues long. Germline loops: CDR1 DFQATT, CDR2 SNEGSKA (reference sequence). With 5 bases clipped from V and 3 bases from J, the junction kept 13 bases outside the gene matches.

This clonotype was seen many times. The chain combines TRBV28 with TRBJ1-2; D not certain. V shed 6 bases and J shed 4 bases, with 15 bases lying between them. Germline V lookup: CDR1 MDHEN, CDR2 SYDVKM. This CDR3 is built from 14 residues. The CDR3 protein is CASSEPSGSYGYTF. In nucleotides, the CDR3 is TGTGCCAGCAGCGAACCCAGTGGTTCCTATGGCTACACCTTC.

This rearrangement joins TRBV9 to TRBJ2-2, with 7 positions matching TRBD1. The junction had 3 bases not matched to a gene; V was cut back by 3 bases and J by 4 bases. Looked up from germline, CDR1 is SGDLS and CDR2 is YYNGEE. CDR3 length equals 14 residues. In nucleotides, the CDR3 is TGTGCCAGCAGCGCGACAGGGTTCACCGGGGAGCTGTTTTTT. It yields the protein CASSATGFTGELFF.

In this sample, this clonotype turned up a few times. This chain joins TRBV10-3 and TRBJ2-3; 9 bases are a match to TRBD1. V shed 8 bases, J shed 2 bases, and the junction held 11 bases outside the gene matches. CDR1 and CDR2 from the germline V gene are ENHRY and SYGVKD. The CDR3 spans 16 residues. The CDR3 spells CAIANPGQGLTDTQYF. The CDR3 region has the DNA TGTGCCATCGCTAATCCGGGACAGGGCCTCACAGATACGCAGTATTTT.

This clonotype was counted only a few times. This chain uses TRBV28 with TRBJ1-4, with TRBD1 matching 7 bases. CDR1 MDHEN and CDR2 SYDVKM come from the germline V gene. The CDR3 contains 17 residues. V lost 5 bases to trimming and J lost 3 bases; unmatched junction nucleotides: 12. CDR3 sequence (DNA): TGTGCCAGCAGTGCTATCACAGGGGTAGCGGCTAATGAAAAACTGTTTTTT. The encoded protein is CASSAITGVAANEKLFF.